This T cell receptor beta chain was identified during a study of blood T cell repertoires in COVID-19. Study at large: Researchers got acute and convalescent COVID-19 samples from the United States, Italy and Spain. T cells, B-cell-depleted T cells, or PBMCs provided the cDNA or gDNA that served as material.

Trimming took 6 bases from V and 9 from J; bases not matched to a gene: 6. Germline CDR1 and CDR2: MNHEY and SVGAGI. The CDR3 contains 13 residues. This clone was recorded only once. Authors' methods: Counts of nucleated cells, estimated from reference gene primer amplification, were obtained. The protocol was immunoSEQ multiplex PCR, while the TCRdb copy is restricted to in-frame clones and leaves out a portion. V, J and clone size are those of that table, while D and trimming were read from the DNA. The data hold 220,000 or so clones, with 80% to 85% observed a single time. Sequenced: peripheral blood. The chain carries TRBV6-5 and TRBJ2-1; the match to TRBD2 covers 9 bases. The receptor was derived from a man aged 25 to 40 with active or convalescent COVID-19. CDR3 amino acids: CASRGTSLAEQFF. The CDR3 DNA reads TGTGCCAGCAGGGGGACTAGCCTCGCTGAGCAGTTCTTC.